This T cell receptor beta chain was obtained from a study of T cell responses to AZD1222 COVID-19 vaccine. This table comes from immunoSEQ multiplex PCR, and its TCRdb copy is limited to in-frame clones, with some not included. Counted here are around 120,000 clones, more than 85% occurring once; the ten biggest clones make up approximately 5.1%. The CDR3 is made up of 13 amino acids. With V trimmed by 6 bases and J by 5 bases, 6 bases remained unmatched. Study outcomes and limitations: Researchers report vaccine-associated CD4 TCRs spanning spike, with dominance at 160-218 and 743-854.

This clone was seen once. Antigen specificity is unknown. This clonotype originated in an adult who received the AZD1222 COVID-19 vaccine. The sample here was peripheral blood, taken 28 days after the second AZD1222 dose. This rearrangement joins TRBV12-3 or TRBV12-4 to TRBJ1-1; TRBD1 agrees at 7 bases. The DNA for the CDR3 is TGTGCCAGCAGCCCAACCAGGGGGACTGAAGCTTTCTTT. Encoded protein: CASSPTRGTEAFF.